Sequencing of this T cell receptor (beta chain) was carried out in a study of metastatic and nonmetastatic thyroid tumors. About the study: The study looked at repertoires side by side in blood and in tumor or nodule tissue from malignant and benign thyroid patients.

In germline, CDR1 is MDHEN, CDR2 SYDVKM. Trimming pared 3 bases from V and 3 bases from J, leaving 14 bases between. The CDR3 covers 15 residues. Patients underwent thyroid surgery, and none had received any treatment before it. Per the authors' pipeline: Building a distant-metastasis classifier for papillary thyroid cancer drew on CDR3 differences across clinicopathological groups. TCRdb ran MiXCR on the PCR reads. TCRdb's processing, not the study's, gives the V and J calls here. The sample records over 50,000 clones, 25% to 30% being singletons. Study-level findings and limits: Malignant thyroid tumors reportedly had TCR beta diversity that was significantly higher than in benign nodules, in blood and tumor.

Note on this clone: Its antigen is currently unknown.

This chain joins TRBV28 and TRBJ1-2, with D maybe TRBD1 (5 bases). The specimen sequenced was blood. This sequence was found in a female donor with papillary thyroid cancer or a benign thyroid nodule (not recorded which). Some clones in this sample may be carry-over from other donors' samples. In DNA form, the CDR3 reads TGTGCCAGCAGTTTTATTGGGAGGGGCGACTATGGCTACACCTTC. The encoded protein is CASSFIGRGDYGYTF.